The table lists the clone carrying this T cell receptor (beta chain) with a few counts. Its antigen is not identified. Primers included in the PCR were 60 Vbeta and 13 Jbeta primers. Generated by immunoSEQ multiplex PCR, the TCRdb table keeps only in-frame clones and is missing some. The top ten hold approximately 1.4% of the sample, which has approximately 150,000 clones, roughly 79% seen once. This entry belongs to a study of cytomegalovirus exposure and HLA in healthy donors. Points from the study as a whole: In vitro testing confirmed a few CMV-associated chains as specific for CMV antigens. Further analysis was carried out later, and it showed several of the most significant clusters appearing linked to common viral pathogens.

All donors participated as healthy donors of bone marrow. The source is a man aged 25-45 years in good health and CMV-seronegative. Sequenced sample: PBMCs.

The CDR3 DNA reads TGTGCCAGCTCACCCGGGACAGGGCTGGAAGCTTTCTTT. Translating it yields CASSPGTGLEAFF. The chain joins TRBV18 to TRBJ1-1; TRBD1 matches 9 bases. This CDR3 region has 13 residues. Germline V gene sequence: CDR1 KGHSH, CDR2 LQKENI. V lost 3 bases, J lost 8 bases, and 4 bases stayed unmatched.